This is a list of T cell receptor beta chains from one sample in a study of blood T cell repertoires in COVID-19. The data were produced by immunoSEQ multiplex PCR, yet TCRdb's version contains in-frame clones alone and is incomplete. Of about 400,000 clones in the sample, just under 90% were seen once. The material sequenced was PBMCs or T cells enriched from blood (not recorded which). Receptors originate from a woman aged 25 to 39 who had recovered from COVID-19. Both conserved end residues are part of each CDR3. D genes are given only for firm matches. Only part of the rows carry a size: once, few, many, or a class if the clone is expanded.

>NA|TRBJ1-5|NA|TRBV12-3/TRBV12-4
TGTGCCAGCAGTCCCAGACAGGAGTTACCCCAGCATTTT
CASSPRQELPQHF
>few|TRBJ2-7|NA|TRBV19
TGTGCCAGTAGCGAGCGTGGGGGCAGGACCTACGAGCAGTACTTC
CASSERGGRTYEQYF
>NA|TRBJ1-6|TRBD1|TRBV7-9
TGTGCCAGCAGACGGACCTACGGACAGGGAGATTCACCCCTCCACTTT
CASRRTYGQGDSPLHF
>NA|TRBJ2-7|NA|TRBV28
TGTGCCAGCAGTTTGCTCCCGAGCTCCTACGAGCAGTACTTC
CASSLLPSSYEQYF
>many|TRBJ2-7|NA|TRBV19
TGTGCCAGTACCATGACAGGTTCTGGTTCCTACGAGCAGTACTTC
CASTMTGSGSYEQYF
>NA|TRBJ1-2|TRBD1|TRBV28
TGTGCCAGCAGTTCTCTCGAAACAGGGGGGCTTATCGATGGCTACACCTTC
CASSSLETGGLIDGYTF
>NA|TRBJ1-4|NA|TRBV5-1
TGCGCCAGCCGTATGGAGGCAGAAACAACTAATGAAAAACTGTTTTTT
CASRMEAETTNEKLFF
>once|TRBJ1-1|NA|TRBV30
TGTGCCTGGAGTAGGAGTTCCGATGCTTTCTTT
CAWSRSSDAFF
>once|TRBJ1-3|TRBD1|TRBV5-1
TGCGCCAGCAGCTCGTTGGGGACAGGGGTTGGAAACACCATATATTTT
CASSSLGTGVGNTIYF
>once|TRBJ2-3|NA|TRBV30
TGTGCCTGGAGTGGAGAGGGCACAGATACGCAGTATTTT
CAWSGEGTDTQYF
>NA|TRBJ2-7|TRBD2|TRBV27
TGTGCCACCTCCTTCCCCAGCGGGAGGGGTGGCGAGCAGTACTTC
CATSFPSGRGGEQYF
>few|TRBJ2-2|TRBD2|TRBV20-1
TGCAGTGCCAGTAGCGGGATCTCCGGGGAGCTGTTTTTT
CSASSGISGELFF
>NA|TRBJ2-1|TRBD2|TRBV3-1/TRBV3-2
TGTGCCAGCAGCGGGACTAGCGGGACCTACAATGAGCAGTTCTTC
CASSGTSGTYNEQFF
>few|TRBJ1-6|NA|TRBV28
TGTGCCAGCAGTTTAGGGGGGGGCAATAATTCACCCCTCCACTTT
CASSLGGGNNSPLHF
>NA|TRBJ2-7|TRBD1|TRBV30
TGTGCCTGGAGTCGGGACAGGGGTTACGAGCAGTACTTC
CAWSRDRGYEQYF
>NA|TRBJ1-2|NA|TRBV7-2
TGTGCCAGCAGCTTGCCTCAGGGGTATGGCTACACCTTC
CASSLPQGYGYTF
>once|TRBJ1-2|TRBD1|TRBV19
TGTGCCAGTTGGGGACAGGGAAAGGACTATGGCTACACCTTC
CASWGQGKDYGYTF
>NA|TRBJ1-3|NA|TRBV20-1
TGCAGTGCTAGTTCGCCTCTAGGAAACACCATATATTTT
CSASSPLGNTIYF
>NA|TRBJ1-6|NA|TRBV18
TGTGCCAGCTCGGCCGGAGGGGAAAATTCACCCCTCCACTTT
CASSAGGENSPLHF
>NA|TRBJ2-7|NA|TRBV15
TGTGCCACCAGCAGAGATCTTACTGCCGAGCAGTACTTC
CATSRDLTAEQYF
>NA|TRBJ2-1|NA|TRBV2
TGTGCCAGCGGGCGGGCTTACAATGAGCAGTTCTTC
CASGRAYNEQFF
>NA|TRBJ2-7|TRBD1|TRBV12-3/TRBV12-4
TGTGCCAGCAGAGATCGGACAGGATACGAGCAGTACTTC
CASRDRTGYEQYF
>NA|TRBJ2-7|NA|TRBV4-2
TGTGCCAGCAGCCCCTCCTTGTCCTACGAGCAGTACTTC
CASSPSLSYEQYF
>NA|TRBJ2-3|NA|TRBV6-5
TGTGCCAGCAGCGTAGCCTCTAGCACAGATACGCAGTATTTT
CASSVASSTDTQYF
>NA|TRBJ2-1|TRBD1|TRBV11-2
TGTGCCAGCAGCCCCAGACAGGGGAGCTCCTACAATGAGCAGTTCTTC
CASSPRQGSSYNEQFF
>once|TRBJ1-4|NA|TRBV24-1
TGTGCCACCAGTGATCCGAGGGTATCTAATGAAAAACTGTTTTTT
CATSDPRVSNEKLFF
>NA|TRBJ2-1|TRBD2|TRBV5-4
TGTGCCAGCAGGGTTAGCGGGGGGCCGAATGAGCAGTTCTTC
CASRVSGGPNEQFF
>NA|TRBJ1-4|NA|TRBV5-1
TGCGCCAGCAGCGATGGGCAGGCCTTTGATGAAAAACTGTTTTTT
CASSDGQAFDEKLFF
>NA|TRBJ2-1|NA|TRBV7-6
TGTGCCAGCAGTTGGGACACCAGCTCCTACAATGAGCAGTTCTTC
CASSWDTSSYNEQFF
>NA|TRBJ1-6|TRBD1|TRBV7-8
TGTGCCAGCAGCACCCCGACAGGGGTCAATAATTCACCCCTCCACTTT
CASSTPTGVNNSPLHF
>NA|TRBJ1-2|TRBD1|TRBV27
TGTGCCAGCAGTCAAGCCGGGACAGGGGAAGGCTACACCTTC
CASSQAGTGEGYTF
>NA|TRBJ2-3|TRBD2|TRBV28
TGTGCCAGCTCGGTAGCGGGAGATCCAGATACGCAGTATTTT
CASSVAGDPDTQYF
>NA|TRBJ2-4|NA|TRBV30
TGTGCCTGGAGTGTACTAGGGGGCATTCAGTACTTC
CAWSVLGGIQYF
>once|TRBJ2-4|NA|TRBV12-3/TRBV12-4
TGTGCCAGCAGCTACCAACTAGAAAACATTCAGTACTTC
CASSYQLENIQYF
>NA|TRBJ2-1|NA|TRBV5-1
TGCGCCAGCAGCTTATCCGGGACTCACAATGAGCAGTTCTTC
CASSLSGTHNEQFF
>NA|TRBJ1-4|TRBD1|TRBV18
TGTGCCAGCTCACTGGGGACAGGGGGCGGCGAAAAACTGTTTTTT
CASSLGTGGGEKLFF
>once|TRBJ2-3|NA|TRBV5-1
TGCGCCAGCAACCCGACAAGCACAGATACGCAGTATTTT
CASNPTSTDTQYF
>NA|TRBJ2-3|NA|TRBV19
TGTGCCAGTAGTAGAACCTGGACTCGCACAGATACGCAGTATTTT
CASSRTWTRTDTQYF
>NA|TRBJ2-7|TRBD2|TRBV6-6
TGTGCCAGCAGTCAACTAGCGGGAGGCTCCTACGAGCAGTACTTC
CASSQLAGGSYEQYF
>NA|TRBJ1-1|TRBD1|TRBV2
TGTGCCAGCTCTCCCTTTTTTCGCGCGGGACAGGGTAAAGGGGGCACTGAAGCTTTCTTT
CASSPFFRAGQGKGGTEAFF
>NA|TRBJ1-2|TRBD1|TRBV19
TGTGCCAGTAGTACTTTCGGGGGGCCGGACAGGGCCTATGGCTACACCTTC
CASSTFGGPDRAYGYTF
>NA|TRBJ1-1|NA|TRBV12-3/TRBV12-4
TGTGCCTCACTACAGGAGGGTAACACTGAAGCTTTCTTT
CASLQEGNTEAFF
>NA|TRBJ1-4|NA|TRBV5-5
TGTGCCAGCAGCCTTAACAGGGCCGGGACTAATGAAAAACTGTTTTTT
CASSLNRAGTNEKLFF
>NA|TRBJ2-3|NA|TRBV30
TGTGCCTGGAGTGTATCTGGCGGAGATACGCAGTATTTT
CAWSVSGGDTQYF
>NA|TRBJ1-1|NA|TRBV14
TGTGCCAGCAGCCAAGAGCGAGTGACTGAAGCTTTCTTT
CASSQERVTEAFF
>NA|TRBJ1-6|NA|TRBV28
TGTGCCAGCATCTGGAGCTCCTATAATTCACCCCTCCACTTT
CASIWSSYNSPLHF
>NA|TRBJ1-1|TRBD1|TRBV3-1/TRBV3-2
TGTGCCAGCAGCCAGCGGTCGGACAGGGGGCGCGGTGAAGCTTTCTTT
CASSQRSDRGRGEAFF
>few|TRBJ1-2|NA|TRBV11-2
TGTGCCAGCAGCTTAGGGCTAGACTATGGCTACACCTTC
CASSLGLDYGYTF
>NA|TRBJ1-6|NA|TRBV12-3/TRBV12-4
TGTGCCAGCAGTTTAGCCCCGGATTCACCCCTCCACTTT
CASSLAPDSPLHF
>NA|TRBJ2-7|NA|TRBV5-4
TGTGCCAGCAGCCTGGAAGGACAGCAGTACTACGAGCAGTACTTC
CASSLEGQQYYEQYF
>few|TRBJ2-7|TRBD2|TRBV6-5
TGTGCCAGCGGGAGGACTAGCGGGTTCGAGCAGTACTTC
CASGRTSGFEQYF
>NA|TRBJ1-1|NA|TRBV7-8
TGTGCCAGCAAAAGGAGGGGACTTATGAACACTGAAGCTTTCTTT
CASKRRGLMNTEAFF
>NA|TRBJ2-7|NA|TRBV11-2
TGTGCCAGCAGCCCCCGGGGTTGGAGCGGACGAACCTACGAGCAGTACTTC
CASSPRGWSGRTYEQYF
>NA|TRBJ2-1|NA|TRBV7-9
TGTGCCAGCAGCTTAGCGGGTCAAGGAGGGGATGAGCAGTTCTTC
CASSLAGQGGDEQFF
>NA|TRBJ2-5|TRBD2|TRBV5-1
TGCGCCAGCAGCTTGGCCTTACAAGCCCGACTAGCGGGAGTGGTGTGGGAGACCCAGTACTTC
CASSLALQARLAGVVWETQYF